The count of the clone carrying this T cell receptor beta chain is one. The CDR3 length is 14 residues. Trimming cost V 6 bases and J 4 bases, with 11 bases left between them. The germline V gene has CDR1 SGDLS and CDR2 YYNGEE. TCRdb's table, derived via immunoSEQ multiplex PCR, lists solely in-frame clones and lacks some. The table records 130,000 or so clones, under 90% of them present only once. This specimen belongs to a study of control samples from healthy donors and cancer patients. The gene calls are TRBV9 and TRBJ1-6; D remains unclear. Sequencing input: PBMCs. The receptor's source is a man in his forties or fifties with head and neck cancer. The CDR3 protein is CASTVGLYNSPLHF. For the CDR3, the DNA is TGTGCCAGCACCGTCGGTCTTTATAATTCACCCCTCCACTTT.